The 5 T cell receptor beta chains given below trace back to one sample, sequenced in a study of blood T cell repertoires in COVID-19. Produced via immunoSEQ multiplex PCR; TCRdb's table is partial and in-frame only. Of about 30,000 clones listed, 68% are singletons. Input material: peripheral blood. Source of these receptors: a human donor in a cohort sampled during active COVID-19.

The rearrangement links TRBV7-8 to TRBJ2-7; D is perhaps TRBD2 (5 bases). The V end lost 3 bases, the J end lost 4 bases, and 13 bases lay between the germline ends. The CDR3 totals 14 residues. CDR1 and CDR2 (germline): SGHVS, FQNEAQ. The CDR3 DNA sequence: TGTGCCAGCAGCTTCATAGGTACGGGGTACGAGCAGTACTTC. Its translation is CASSFIGTGYEQYF.

This clone was seen more than once but under ten times. The genes are TRBV5-1 and TRBJ2-7; 7 positions match TRBD1. CDR1 and CDR2 (germline): SGHRS, YFSETQ. The V and J ends lost 7 bases and 6 bases, in that order; junction bases with no gene match: 13. The CDR3 extends over 14 amino acids. The CDR3 coding sequence is TGCGCCAGCCACCCTAGGCCAGGGGGACGCGAGCAGTACTTC. Amino acids: CASHPRPGGREQYF.

This clone was detected a few times. The chain carries TRBV7-3 and TRBJ1-1, with D hard to call. Per germline, CDR1 SGHTA and CDR2 FQGTGA. This CDR3 spans 13 amino acids. V was shortened by 2 bases and J by 2 bases, with 6 bases between the two germline ends. The CDR3 here is CASSLHRNTEAFF. CDR3 coding DNA: TGTGCCAGCAGCTTACACAGAAACACTGAAGCTTTCTTT. Based on the CDR3 plus reference TRBV7-3 and TRBJ1-1, the full variable domain is GAGVSQTPSNKVTEKGKYVELRCDPISGHTALYWYRQSLGQGPEFLIYFQGTGAADDSGLPNDRFFAVRPEGSVSTLKIQRTERGDSAVYLCASSLHRNTEAFFGQGTRLTVV.

This clone was counted a few times. The chain carries TRBV7-9 and TRBJ2-3; 9 nucleotides align to TRBD2. Germline V CDR1 and CDR2: SEHNR, FQNEAQ (reference sequence). V trimming: 3 bases; J trimming: 4 bases; junction bases outside the gene matches: 11. CDR3 length: 17 amino acids. CDR3 amino acids: CASSLGGLAGLSDTQYF. The DNA for the CDR3 is TGTGCCAGCAGCTTGGGGGGCCTAGCGGGGTTATCAGATACGCAGTATTTT.

The chain has TRBV20-1 and TRBJ2-7, with 8 bases aligning to TRBD1. Germline trimming cut 8 bases from V and 5 bases from J; bases unmatched to any gene: 5. CDR3 length: 11 amino acids. Germline V lookup: CDR1 DFQATT, CDR2 SNEGSKA (reference sequence). The CDR3: CSLVRGHEQYF. The CDR3 coding sequence is TGCAGTCTAGTCAGGGGGCACGAGCAGTACTTC.